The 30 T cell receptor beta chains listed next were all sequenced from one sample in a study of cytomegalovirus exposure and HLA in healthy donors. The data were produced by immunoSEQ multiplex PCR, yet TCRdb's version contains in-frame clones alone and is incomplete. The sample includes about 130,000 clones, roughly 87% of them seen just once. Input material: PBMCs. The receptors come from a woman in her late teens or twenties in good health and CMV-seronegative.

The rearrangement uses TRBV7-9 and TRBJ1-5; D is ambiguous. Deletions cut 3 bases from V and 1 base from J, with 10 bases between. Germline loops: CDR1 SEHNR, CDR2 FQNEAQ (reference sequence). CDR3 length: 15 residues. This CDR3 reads CASSFGGASNQPQHF. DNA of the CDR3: TGTGCCAGCAGCTTTGGAGGTGCGAGCAATCAGCCCCAGCATTTT.

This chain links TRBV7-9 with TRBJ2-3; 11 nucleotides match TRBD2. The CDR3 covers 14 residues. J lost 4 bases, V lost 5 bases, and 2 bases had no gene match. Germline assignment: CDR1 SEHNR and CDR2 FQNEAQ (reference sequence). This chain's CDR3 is CASSLSGGADTQYF. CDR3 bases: TGTGCCAGCAGCCTTAGCGGGGGGGCAGATACGCAGTATTTT. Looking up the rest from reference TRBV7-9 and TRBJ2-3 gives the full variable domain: DTGVSQNPRHKITKRGQNVTFRCDPISEHNRLYWYRQTLGQGPEFLTYFQNEAQLEKSRLLSDRFSAERPKGSFSTLEIQRTEQGDSAMYLCASSLSGGADTQYFGPGTRLTVL.

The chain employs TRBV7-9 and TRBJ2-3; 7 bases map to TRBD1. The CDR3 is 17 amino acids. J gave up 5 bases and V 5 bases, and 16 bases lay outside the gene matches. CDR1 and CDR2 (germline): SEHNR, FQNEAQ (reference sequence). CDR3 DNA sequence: TGTGCCAGCAGCCCCTGGGGACAGATAGTGTTAGAAGATACGCAGTATTTT. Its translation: CASSPWGQIVLEDTQYF.

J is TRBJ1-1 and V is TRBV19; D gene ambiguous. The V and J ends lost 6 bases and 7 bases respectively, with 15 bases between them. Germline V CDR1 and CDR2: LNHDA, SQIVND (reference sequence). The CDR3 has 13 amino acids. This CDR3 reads CASRNHPTNEAFF. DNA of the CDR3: TGTGCCAGTAGAAACCACCCGACAAATGAAGCTTTCTTT. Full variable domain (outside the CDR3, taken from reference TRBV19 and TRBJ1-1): DGGITQSPKYLFRKEGQNVTLSCEQNLNHDAMYWYRQDPGQGLRLIYYSQIVNDFQKGDIAEGYSVSREKKESFPLTVTSAQKNPTAFYLCASRNHPTNEAFFGQGTRLTVV.

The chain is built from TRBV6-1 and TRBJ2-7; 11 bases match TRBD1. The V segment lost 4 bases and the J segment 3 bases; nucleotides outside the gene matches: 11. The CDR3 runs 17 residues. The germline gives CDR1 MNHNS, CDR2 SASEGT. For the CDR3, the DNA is TGTGCCAGCAGTGCGGGACAGGGGGTGAGCGGAAACTACGAGCAGTACGTC. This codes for CASSAGQGVSGNYEQYV.

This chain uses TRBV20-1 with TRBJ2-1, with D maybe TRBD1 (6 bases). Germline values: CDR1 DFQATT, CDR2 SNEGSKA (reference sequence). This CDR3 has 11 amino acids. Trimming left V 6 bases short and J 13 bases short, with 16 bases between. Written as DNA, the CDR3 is TGCAGTGCCCGCGGACAGTCGAAACAGTTCTTC. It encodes CSARGQSKQFF.

CDR3 residues: CASSGQERAFF. Written as DNA, the CDR3 is TGTGCCAGCTCAGGACAGGAGAGGGCTTTCTTT. The V gene is TRBV18, the J gene TRBJ1-1, with TRBD1 matching over 7 bases. The junction had 5 bases not matched to a gene; V was cut back by 5 bases and J by 11 bases. Germline-derived CDR1 and CDR2 are KGHSH and LQKENI. CDR3 size: 11 residues.

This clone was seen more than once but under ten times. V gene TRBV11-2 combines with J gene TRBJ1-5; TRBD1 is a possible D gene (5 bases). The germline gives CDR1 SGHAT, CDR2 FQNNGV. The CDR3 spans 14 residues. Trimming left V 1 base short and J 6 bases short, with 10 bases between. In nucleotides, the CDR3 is TGTGCCAGCAGCTTAGCCAGGGTGGGTCAGCCCCAGCATTTT. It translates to CASSLARVGQPQHF.

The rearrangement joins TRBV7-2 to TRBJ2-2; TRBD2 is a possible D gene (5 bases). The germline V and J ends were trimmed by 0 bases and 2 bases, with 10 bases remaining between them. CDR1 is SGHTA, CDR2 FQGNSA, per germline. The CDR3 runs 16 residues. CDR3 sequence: CASSLAGTRNTGELFF. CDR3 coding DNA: TGTGCCAGCAGCTTAGCCGGCACTAGAAACACCGGGGAGCTGTTTTTT.

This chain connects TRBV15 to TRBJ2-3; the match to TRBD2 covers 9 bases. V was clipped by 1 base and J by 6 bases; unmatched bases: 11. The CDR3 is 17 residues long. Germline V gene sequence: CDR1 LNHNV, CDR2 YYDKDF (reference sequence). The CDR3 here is CATSRALPGLAEDTQYF. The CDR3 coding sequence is TGTGCCACCAGCAGAGCCCTCCCGGGACTAGCCGAGGATACGCAGTATTTT.

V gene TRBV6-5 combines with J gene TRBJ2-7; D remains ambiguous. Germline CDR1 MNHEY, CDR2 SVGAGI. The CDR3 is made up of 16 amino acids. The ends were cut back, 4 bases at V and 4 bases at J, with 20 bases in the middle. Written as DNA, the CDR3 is TGTGCCAGCAGTTTCTTTAGGTCCAGCGATATGTACGAGCAGTACTTC. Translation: CASSFFRSSDMYEQYF.

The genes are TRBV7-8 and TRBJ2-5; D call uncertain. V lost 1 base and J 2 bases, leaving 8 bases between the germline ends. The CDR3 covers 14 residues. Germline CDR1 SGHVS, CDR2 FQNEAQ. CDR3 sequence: CASSLGSGQETQYF. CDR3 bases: TGTGCCAGCAGCTTAGGTTCGGGTCAAGAGACCCAGTACTTC.

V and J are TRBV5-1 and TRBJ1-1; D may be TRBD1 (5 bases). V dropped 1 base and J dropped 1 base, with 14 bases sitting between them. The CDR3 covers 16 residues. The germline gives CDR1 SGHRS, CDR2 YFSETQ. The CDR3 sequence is CASSLTPTETNTEAFF. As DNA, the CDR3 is TGCGCCAGCAGCTTGACACCGACAGAGACGAACACTGAAGCTTTCTTT.

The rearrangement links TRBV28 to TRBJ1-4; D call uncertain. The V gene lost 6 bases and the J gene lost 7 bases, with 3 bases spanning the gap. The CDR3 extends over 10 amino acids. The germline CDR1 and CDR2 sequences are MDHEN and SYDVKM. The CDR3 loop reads CASSSEKLFF. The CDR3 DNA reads TGTGCCAGCAGCTCTGAAAAACTGTTTTTT. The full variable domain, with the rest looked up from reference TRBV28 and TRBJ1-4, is DVKVTQSSRYLVKRTGEKVFLECVQDMDHENMFWYRQDPGLGLRLIYFSYDVKMKEKGDIPEGYSVSREKKERFSLILESASTNQTSMYLCASSSEKLFFGSGTQLSVL.

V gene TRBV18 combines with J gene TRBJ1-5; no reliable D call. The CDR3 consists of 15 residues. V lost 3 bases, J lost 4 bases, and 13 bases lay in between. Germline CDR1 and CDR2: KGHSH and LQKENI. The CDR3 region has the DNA TGTGCCAGCTCACCGGAGGGCGGTACTAATCAGCCCCAGCATTTT. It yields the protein CASSPEGGTNQPQHF.

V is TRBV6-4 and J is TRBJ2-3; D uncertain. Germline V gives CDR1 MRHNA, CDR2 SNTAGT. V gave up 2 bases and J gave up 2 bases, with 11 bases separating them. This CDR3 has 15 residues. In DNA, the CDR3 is TGTGCCAGCAGTGACCGGCTAGACCCCACAGATACGCAGTATTTT. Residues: CASSDRLDPTDTQYF.

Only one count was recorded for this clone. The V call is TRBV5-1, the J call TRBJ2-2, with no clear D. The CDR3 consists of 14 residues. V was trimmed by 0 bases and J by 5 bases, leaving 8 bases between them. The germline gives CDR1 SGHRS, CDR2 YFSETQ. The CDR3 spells CASSLGARTGELFF. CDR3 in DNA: TGCGCCAGCAGCTTGGGGGCTCGGACCGGGGAGCTGTTTTTT.

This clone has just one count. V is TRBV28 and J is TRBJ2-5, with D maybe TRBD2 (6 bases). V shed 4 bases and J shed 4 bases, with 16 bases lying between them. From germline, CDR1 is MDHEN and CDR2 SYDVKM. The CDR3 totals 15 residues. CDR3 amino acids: CASSSVMEGGETQYF. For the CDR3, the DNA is TGTGCCAGCAGTTCCGTAATGGAGGGAGGAGAGACCCAGTACTTC.

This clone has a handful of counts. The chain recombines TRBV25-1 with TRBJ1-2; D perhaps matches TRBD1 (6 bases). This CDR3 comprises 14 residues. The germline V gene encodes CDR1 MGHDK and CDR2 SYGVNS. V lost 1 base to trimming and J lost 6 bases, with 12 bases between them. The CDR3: CASSESRQADGYTF. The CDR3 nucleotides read TGTGCCAGCAGTGAATCAAGACAGGCTGATGGCTACACCTTC.

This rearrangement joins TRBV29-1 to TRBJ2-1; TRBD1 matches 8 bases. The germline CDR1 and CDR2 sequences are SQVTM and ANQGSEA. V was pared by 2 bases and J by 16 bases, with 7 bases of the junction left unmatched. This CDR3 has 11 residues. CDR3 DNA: TGCAGCGTTGAAAGGGGGTCAGGGGGCTTCTTC. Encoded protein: CSVERGSGGFF.

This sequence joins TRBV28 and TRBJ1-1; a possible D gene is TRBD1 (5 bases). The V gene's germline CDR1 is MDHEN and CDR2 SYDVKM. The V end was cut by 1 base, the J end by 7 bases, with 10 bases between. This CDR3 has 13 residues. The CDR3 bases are TGTGCCAGCAGTTTATCCAGGGTAAATGAAGCTTTCTTT. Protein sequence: CASSLSRVNEAFF. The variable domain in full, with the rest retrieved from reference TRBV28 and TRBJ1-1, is DVKVTQSSRYLVKRTGEKVFLECVQDMDHENMFWYRQDPGLGLRLIYFSYDVKMKEKGDIPEGYSVSREKKERFSLILESASTNQTSMYLCASSLSRVNEAFFGQGTRLTVV.

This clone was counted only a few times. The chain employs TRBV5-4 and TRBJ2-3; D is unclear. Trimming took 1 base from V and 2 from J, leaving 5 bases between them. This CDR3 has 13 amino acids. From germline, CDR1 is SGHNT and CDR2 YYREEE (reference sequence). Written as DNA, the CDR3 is TGTGCCAGCAGCTTGTACACCACAGATACGCAGTATTTT. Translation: CASSLYTTDTQYF.

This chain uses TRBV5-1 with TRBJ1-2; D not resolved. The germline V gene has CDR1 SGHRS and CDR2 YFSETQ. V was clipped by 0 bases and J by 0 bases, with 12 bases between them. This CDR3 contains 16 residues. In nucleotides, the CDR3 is TGCGCCAGCAGCTTGGCCACGGGTGCTTCTAACTATGGCTACACCTTC. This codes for CASSLATGASNYGYTF.

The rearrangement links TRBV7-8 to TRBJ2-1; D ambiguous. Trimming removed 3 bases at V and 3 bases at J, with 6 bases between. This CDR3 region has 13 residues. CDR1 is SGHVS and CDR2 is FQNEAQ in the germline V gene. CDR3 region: CASSFQVYNEQFF. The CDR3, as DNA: TGTGCCAGCAGCTTCCAGGTCTACAATGAGCAGTTCTTC.

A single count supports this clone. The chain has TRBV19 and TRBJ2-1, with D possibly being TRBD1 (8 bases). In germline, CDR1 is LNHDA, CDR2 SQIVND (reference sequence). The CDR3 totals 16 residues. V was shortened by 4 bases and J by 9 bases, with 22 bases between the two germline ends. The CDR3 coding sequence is TGTGCCAGTAGTAGCCCCGACAGGGGAGGGTTTAGTGAGCAGTTCTTC. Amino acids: CASSSPDRGGFSEQFF.

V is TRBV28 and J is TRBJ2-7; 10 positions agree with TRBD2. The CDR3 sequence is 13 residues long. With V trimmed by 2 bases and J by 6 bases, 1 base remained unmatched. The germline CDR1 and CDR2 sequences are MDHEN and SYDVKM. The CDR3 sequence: CASSLLAGAEQYF. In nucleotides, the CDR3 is TGTGCCAGCAGTTTACTAGCGGGAGCCGAGCAGTACTTC.

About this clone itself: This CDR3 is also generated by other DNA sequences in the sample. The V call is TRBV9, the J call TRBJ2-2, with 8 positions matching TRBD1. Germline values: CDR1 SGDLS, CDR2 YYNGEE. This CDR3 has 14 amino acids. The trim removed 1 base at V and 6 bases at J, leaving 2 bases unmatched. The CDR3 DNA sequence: TGTGCCAGCAGCGTACAGGGGGCACCCGGGGAGCTGTTTTTT. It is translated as CASSVQGAPGELFF.

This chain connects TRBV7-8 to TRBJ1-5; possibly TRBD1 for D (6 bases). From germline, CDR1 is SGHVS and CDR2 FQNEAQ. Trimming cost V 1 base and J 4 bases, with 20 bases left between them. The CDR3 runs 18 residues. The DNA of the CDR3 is TGTGCCAGCAGCTTAGAGGGGGGGATCAGCATTGGGAATCAGCCCCAGCATTTT. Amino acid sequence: CASSLEGGISIGNQPQHF. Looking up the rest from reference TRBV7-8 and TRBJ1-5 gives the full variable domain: GAGVSQSPRYKVAKRGQDVALRCDPISGHVSLFWYQQALGQGPEFLTYFQNEAQLDKSGLPSDRFFAERPEGSVSTLKIQRTQQEDSAVYLCASSLEGGISIGNQPQHFGDGTRLSIL.

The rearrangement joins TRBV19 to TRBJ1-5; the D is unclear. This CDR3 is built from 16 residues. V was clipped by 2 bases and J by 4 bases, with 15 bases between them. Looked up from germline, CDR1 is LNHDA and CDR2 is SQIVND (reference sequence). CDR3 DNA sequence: TGTGCCAGTAGTATACAGGCTTTTTTCGTTAATCAGCCCCAGCATTTT. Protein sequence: CASSIQAFFVNQPQHF.

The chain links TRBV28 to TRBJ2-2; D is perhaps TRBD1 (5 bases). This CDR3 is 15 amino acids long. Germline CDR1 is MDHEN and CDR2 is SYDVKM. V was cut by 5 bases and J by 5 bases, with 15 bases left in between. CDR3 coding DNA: TGTGCCAGCAGTGCGCTAGGGGTTGGGACCGGGGAGCTGTTTTTT. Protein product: CASSALGVGTGELFF.